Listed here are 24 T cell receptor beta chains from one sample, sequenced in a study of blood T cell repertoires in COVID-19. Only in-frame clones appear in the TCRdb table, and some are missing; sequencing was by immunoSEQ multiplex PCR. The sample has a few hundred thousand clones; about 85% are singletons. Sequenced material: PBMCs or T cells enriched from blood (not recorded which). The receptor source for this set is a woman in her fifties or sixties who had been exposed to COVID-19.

DNA of the CDR3: TGTGCCAGCATCTCCAGGAACACCGGGGAGCTGTTTTTT. This gives the protein CASISRNTGELFF. The chain has TRBV27 and TRBJ2-2; D unresolved. Trimming took off 7 bases at V and 1 base at J, with 7 bases between the two ends. CDR1 MNHEY and CDR2 SMNVEV come from the germline V gene (reference sequence). The CDR3 is 13 residues long.

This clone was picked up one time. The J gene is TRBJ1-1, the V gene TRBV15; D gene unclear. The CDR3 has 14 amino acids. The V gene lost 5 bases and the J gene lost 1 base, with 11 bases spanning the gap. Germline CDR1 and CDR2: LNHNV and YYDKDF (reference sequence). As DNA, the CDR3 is TGTGCCACCAGCCAAGTACGGGGGAACACTGAAGCTTTCTTT. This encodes CATSQVRGNTEAFF.

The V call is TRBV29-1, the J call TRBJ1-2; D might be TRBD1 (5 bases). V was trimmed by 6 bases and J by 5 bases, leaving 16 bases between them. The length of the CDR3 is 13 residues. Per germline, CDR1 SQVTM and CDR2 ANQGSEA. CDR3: CSVRIIGGYGYTF. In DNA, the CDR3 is TGCAGCGTCCGGATAATCGGGGGTTATGGCTACACCTTC.

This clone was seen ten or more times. The CDR3 sequence is CASSPSYPGTGNKQYF. In DNA form, the CDR3 reads TGCGCCAGCAGCCCGTCCTATCCCGGGACAGGGAATAAGCAGTACTTC. The chain joins TRBV4-1 to TRBJ2-7; 9 nucleotides align to TRBD1. The ends lost 4 bases at V and 8 bases at J; junction bases unmatched: 15. The CDR3 has 16 amino acids. CDR1 and CDR2 from the germline V gene are MGHRA and YSYEKL.

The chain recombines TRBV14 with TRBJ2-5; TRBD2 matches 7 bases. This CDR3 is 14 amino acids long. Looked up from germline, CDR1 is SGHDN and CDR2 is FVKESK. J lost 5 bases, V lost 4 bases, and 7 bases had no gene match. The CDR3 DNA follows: TGTGCCAGCAGCCGGGACTACCGTTCGGAGACCCAGTACTTC. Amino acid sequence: CASSRDYRSETQYF. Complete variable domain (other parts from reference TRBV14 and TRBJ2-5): EAGVTQFPSHSVIEKGQTVTLRCDPISGHDNLYWYRRVMGKEIKFLLHFVKESKQDESGMPNNRFLAERTGGTYSTLKVQPAELEDSGVYFCASSRDYRSETQYFGPGTRLLVL.

The CDR3 loop is CASSYSPGDISPLHF. For the CDR3, the DNA is TGTGCCAGCAGTTACTCGCCCGGGGATATTTCACCCCTCCACTTT. The V call is TRBV6-5, the J call TRBJ1-6; D is ambiguous. Per the germline V gene, CDR1 is MNHEY and CDR2 is SVGAGI. CDR3 size: 15 residues. Trimming removed 0 bases at V and 9 bases at J, with 12 bases between.

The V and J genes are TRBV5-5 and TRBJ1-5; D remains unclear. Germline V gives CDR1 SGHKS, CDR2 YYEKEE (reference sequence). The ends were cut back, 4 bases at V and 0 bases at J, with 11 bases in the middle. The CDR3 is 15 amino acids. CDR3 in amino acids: CASSGGLYSNQPQHF. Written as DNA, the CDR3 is TGTGCCAGCAGCGGCGGGCTATATAGCAATCAGCCCCAGCATTTT. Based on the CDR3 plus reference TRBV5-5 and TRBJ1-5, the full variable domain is DAGVTQSPTHLIKTRGQQVTLRCSPISGHKSVSWYQQVLGQGPQFIFQYYEKEERGRGNFPDRFSARQFPNYSSELNVNALLLGDSALYLCASSGGLYSNQPQHFGDGTRLSIL.

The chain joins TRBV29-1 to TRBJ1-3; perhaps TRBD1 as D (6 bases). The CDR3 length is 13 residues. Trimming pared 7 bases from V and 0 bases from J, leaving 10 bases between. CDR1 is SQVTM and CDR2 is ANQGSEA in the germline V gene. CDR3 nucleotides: TGCAGCGCATGGACAGCCTCTGGAAACACCATATATTTT. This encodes CSAWTASGNTIYF.

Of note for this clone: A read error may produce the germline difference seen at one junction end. The CDR3 loop is CASNWAGHLDF. The CDR3 DNA reads TGTGCCAGCAATTGGGCGGGGCACCTAGACTTC. J is TRBJ2-5 and V is TRBV28, with D perhaps TRBD2 (6 bases). The CDR3 spans 11 residues. Germline CDR1 reads MDHEN; CDR2 reads SYDVKM.

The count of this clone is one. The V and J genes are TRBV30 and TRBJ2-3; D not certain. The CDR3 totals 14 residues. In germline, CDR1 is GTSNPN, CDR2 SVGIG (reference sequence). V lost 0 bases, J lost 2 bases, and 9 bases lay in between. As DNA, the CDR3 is TGTGCCTGGAGTGTGCTTACAGCCACAGATACGCAGTATTTT. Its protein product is CAWSVLTATDTQYF.

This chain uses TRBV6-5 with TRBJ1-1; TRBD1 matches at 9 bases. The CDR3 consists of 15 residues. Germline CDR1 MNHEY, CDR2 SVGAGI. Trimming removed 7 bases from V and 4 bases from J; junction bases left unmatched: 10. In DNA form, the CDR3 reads TGTGCCAGCACCGCCCCGGGGACAGGGACCACTGAAGCTTTCTTT. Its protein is CASTAPGTGTTEAFF.

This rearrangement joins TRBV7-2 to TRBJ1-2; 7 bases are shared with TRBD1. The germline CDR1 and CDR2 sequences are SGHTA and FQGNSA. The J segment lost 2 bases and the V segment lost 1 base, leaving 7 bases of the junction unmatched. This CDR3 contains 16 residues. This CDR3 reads CASSLDTGVPNYGYTF. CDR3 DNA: TGTGCCAGCAGCTTAGATACAGGGGTCCCAAACTATGGCTACACCTTC.

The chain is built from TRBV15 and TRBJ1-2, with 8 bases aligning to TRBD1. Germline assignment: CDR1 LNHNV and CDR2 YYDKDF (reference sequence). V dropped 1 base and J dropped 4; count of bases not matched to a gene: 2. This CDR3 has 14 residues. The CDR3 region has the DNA TGTGCCACCAGCAGAGCAGGGGGCTTCTATGGCTACACCTTC. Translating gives CATSRAGGFYGYTF.

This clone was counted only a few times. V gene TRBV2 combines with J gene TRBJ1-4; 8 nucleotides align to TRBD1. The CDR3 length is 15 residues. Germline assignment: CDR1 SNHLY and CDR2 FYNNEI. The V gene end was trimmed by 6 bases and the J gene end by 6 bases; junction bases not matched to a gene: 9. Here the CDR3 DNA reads TGTGCCAGCAGGAAAGACAGGGGCCGGTATGAAAAACTGTTTTTT. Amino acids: CASRKDRGRYEKLFF.

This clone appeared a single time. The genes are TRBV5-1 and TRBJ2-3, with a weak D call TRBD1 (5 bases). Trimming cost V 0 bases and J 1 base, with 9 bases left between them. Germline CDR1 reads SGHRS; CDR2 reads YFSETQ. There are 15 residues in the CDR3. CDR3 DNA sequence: TGCGCCAGCAGCTTGGAGGGCAGGGGCACAGATACGCAGTATTTT. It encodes CASSLEGRGTDTQYF. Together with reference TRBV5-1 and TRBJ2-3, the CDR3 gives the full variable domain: KAGVTQTPRYLIKTRGQQVTLSCSPISGHRSVSWYQQTPGQGLQFLFEYFSETQRNKGNFPGRFSGRQFSNSRSEMNVSTLELGDSALYLCASSLEGRGTDTQYFGPGTRLTVL.

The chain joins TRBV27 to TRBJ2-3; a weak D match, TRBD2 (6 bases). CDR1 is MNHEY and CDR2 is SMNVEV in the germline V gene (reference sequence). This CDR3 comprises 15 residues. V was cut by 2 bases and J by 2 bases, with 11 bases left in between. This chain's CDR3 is CASSLRLGNTDTQYF. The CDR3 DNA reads TGTGCCAGCAGTTTAAGACTAGGAAACACAGATACGCAGTATTTT.

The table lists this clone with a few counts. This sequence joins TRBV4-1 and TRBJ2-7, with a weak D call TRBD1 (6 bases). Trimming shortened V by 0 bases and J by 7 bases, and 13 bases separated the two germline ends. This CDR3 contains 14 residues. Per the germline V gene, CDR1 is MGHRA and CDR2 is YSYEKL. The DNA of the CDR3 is TGCGCCAGCAGCCAAGAGTTACAGGGCGGGGAGCAGTACTTC. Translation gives CASSQELQGGEQYF.

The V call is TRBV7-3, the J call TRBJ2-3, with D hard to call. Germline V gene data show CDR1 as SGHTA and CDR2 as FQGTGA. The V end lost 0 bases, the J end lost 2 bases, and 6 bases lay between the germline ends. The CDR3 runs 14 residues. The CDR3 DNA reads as TGTGCCAGCAGCTTAACCCGAGCCACAGATACGCAGTATTTT. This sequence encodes CASSLTRATDTQYF.

CDR3 sequence: CATRRDRGMNTEAFF. In DNA form, the CDR3 reads TGTGCCACCCGCCGAGACAGGGGCATGAACACTGAAGCTTTCTTT. The chain has TRBV27 and TRBJ1-1; TRBD1 agrees at 8 bases. Germline V gene lookup returns CDR1 MNHEY and CDR2 SMNVEV (reference sequence). The CDR3 extends over 15 amino acids. The V and J ends lost 10 bases and 0 bases, in that order; junction bases with no gene match: 10.

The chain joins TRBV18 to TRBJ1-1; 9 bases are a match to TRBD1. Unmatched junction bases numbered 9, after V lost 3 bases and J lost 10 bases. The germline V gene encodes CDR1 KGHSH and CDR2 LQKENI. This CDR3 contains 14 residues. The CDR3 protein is CASSPAGQGWGAFF. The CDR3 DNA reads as TGTGCCAGCTCACCCGCGGGACAGGGTTGGGGAGCTTTCTTT. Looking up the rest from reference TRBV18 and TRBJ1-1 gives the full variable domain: NAGVMQNPRHLVRRRGQEARLRCSPMKGHSHVYWYRQLPEEGLKFMVYLQKENIIDESGMPKERFSAEFPKEGPSILRIQQVVRGDSAAYFCASSPAGQGWGAFFGQGTRLTVV.

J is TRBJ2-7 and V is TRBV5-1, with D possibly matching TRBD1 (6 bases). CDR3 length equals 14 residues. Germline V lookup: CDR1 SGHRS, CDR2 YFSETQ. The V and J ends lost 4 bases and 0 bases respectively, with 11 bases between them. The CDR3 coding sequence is TGCGCCAGCAGCCTGACAGGAAGCTCCTACGAGCAGTACTTC. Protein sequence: CASSLTGSSYEQYF.

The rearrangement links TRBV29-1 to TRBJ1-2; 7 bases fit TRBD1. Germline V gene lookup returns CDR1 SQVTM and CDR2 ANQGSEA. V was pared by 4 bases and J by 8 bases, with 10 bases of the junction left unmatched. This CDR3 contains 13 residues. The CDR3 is CSVVGKGAKGYTF. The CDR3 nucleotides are TGCAGCGTTGTGGGTAAGGGGGCAAAAGGCTACACCTTC.

DNA for the CDR3: TGTGCCTGGCGGCGGGACAGGGTTGGAGTTTCACCCCTCCACTTT. As protein: CAWRRDRVGVSPLHF. The V gene is TRBV30, the J gene TRBJ1-6; 9 bases are a match to TRBD1. Losses at the gene ends were 5 bases for V and 9 bases for J; bases not matched to a gene: 11. Germline-derived CDR1 and CDR2 are GTSNPN and SVGIG (reference sequence). CDR3 length: 15 amino acids.

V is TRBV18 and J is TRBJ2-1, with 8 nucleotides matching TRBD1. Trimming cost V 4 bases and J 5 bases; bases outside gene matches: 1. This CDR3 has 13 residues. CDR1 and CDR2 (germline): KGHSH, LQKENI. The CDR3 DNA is TGTGCCAGCTCACGGGGACAGGACAATGAGCAGTTCTTC. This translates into CASSRGQDNEQFF.